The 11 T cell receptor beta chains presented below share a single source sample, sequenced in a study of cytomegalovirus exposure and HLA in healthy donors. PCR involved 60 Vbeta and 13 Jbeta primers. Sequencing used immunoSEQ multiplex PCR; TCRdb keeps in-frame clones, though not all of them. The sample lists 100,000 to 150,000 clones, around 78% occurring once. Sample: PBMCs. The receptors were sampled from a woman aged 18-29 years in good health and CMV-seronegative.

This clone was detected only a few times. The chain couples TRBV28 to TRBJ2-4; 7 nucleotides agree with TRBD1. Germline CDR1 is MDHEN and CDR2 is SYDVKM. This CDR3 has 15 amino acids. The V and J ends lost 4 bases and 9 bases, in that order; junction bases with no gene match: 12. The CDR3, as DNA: TGTGCCAGCAGTTCTGTAACAGGGGAGATAGGCATTCAGTACTTC. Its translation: CASSSVTGEIGIQYF.

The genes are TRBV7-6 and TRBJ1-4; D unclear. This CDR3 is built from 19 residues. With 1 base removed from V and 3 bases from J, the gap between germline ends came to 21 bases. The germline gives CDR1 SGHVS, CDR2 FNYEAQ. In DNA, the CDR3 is TGTGCCAGCAGCTTAGGGGTCCTAGAATATGGCTCGGCTAATGAAAAACTGTTTTTT. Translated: CASSLGVLEYGSANEKLFF.

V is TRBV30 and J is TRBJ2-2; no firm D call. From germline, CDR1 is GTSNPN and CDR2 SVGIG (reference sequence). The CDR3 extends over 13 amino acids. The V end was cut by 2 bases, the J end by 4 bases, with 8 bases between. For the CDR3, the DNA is TGTGCCTGGAGTCCCGGGTTCACCGGGGAGCTGTTTTTT. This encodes CAWSPGFTGELFF.

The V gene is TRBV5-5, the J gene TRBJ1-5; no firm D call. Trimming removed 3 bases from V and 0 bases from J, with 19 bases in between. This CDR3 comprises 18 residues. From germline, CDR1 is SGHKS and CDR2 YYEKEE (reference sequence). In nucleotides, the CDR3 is TGTGCCAGCAGCTCCCCCCGAAAACATGGGCATAGCAATCAGCCCCAGCATTTT. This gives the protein CASSSPRKHGHSNQPQHF.

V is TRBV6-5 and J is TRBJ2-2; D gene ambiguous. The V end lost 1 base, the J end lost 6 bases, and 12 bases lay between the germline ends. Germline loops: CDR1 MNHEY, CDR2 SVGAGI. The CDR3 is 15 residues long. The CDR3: CASSYFSGRPGELFF. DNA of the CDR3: TGTGCCAGCAGTTACTTTTCTGGCCGTCCCGGGGAGCTGTTTTTT.

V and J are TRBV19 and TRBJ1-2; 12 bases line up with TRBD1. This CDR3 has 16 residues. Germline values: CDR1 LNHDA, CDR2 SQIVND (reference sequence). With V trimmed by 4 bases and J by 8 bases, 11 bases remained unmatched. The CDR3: CASSKHPGQGAWGYTF. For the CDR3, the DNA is TGTGCCAGTAGTAAGCATCCGGGACAGGGGGCCTGGGGCTACACCTTC.

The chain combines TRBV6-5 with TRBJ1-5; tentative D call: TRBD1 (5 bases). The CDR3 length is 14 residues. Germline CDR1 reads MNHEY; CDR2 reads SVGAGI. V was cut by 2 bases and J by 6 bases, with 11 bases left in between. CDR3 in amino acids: CASSYRLGAQPQHF. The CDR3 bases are TGTGCCAGCAGTTACCGGCTTGGGGCTCAGCCCCAGCATTTT.

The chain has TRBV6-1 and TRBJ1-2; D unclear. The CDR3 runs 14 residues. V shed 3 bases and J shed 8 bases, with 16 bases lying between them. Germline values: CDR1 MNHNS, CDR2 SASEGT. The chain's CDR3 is CASSEDVRVKGYTF. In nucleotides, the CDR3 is TGTGCCAGCAGTGAGGATGTGCGGGTTAAAGGCTACACCTTC.

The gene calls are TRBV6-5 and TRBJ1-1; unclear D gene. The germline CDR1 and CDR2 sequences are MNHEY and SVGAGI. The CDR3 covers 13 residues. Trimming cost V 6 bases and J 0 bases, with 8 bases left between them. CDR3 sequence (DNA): TGTGCCAGCAGCCAAGCCATGAACACTGAAGCTTTCTTT. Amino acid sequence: CASSQAMNTEAFF.

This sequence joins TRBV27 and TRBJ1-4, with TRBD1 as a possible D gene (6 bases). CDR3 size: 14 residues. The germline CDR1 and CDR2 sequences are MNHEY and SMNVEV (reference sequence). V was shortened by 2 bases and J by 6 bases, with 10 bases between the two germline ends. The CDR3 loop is CASSLGRGHEKLFF. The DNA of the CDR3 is TGTGCCAGCAGTTTAGGCAGGGGACATGAAAAACTGTTTTTT.

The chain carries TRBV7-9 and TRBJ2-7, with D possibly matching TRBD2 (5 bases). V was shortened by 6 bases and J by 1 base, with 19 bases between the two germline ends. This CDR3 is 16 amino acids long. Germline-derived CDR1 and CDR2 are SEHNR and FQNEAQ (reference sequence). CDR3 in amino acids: CASSLGPGEPSYEQYF. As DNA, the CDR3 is TGTGCCAGCAGTCTAGGGCCCGGGGAGCCTTCCTACGAGCAGTACTTC. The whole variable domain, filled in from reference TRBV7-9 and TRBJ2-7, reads DTGVSQNPRHKITKRGQNVTFRCDPISEHNRLYWYRQTLGQGPEFLTYFQNEAQLEKSRLLSDRFSAERPKGSFSTLEIQRTEQGDSAMYLCASSLGPGEPSYEQYFGPGTRLTVT.